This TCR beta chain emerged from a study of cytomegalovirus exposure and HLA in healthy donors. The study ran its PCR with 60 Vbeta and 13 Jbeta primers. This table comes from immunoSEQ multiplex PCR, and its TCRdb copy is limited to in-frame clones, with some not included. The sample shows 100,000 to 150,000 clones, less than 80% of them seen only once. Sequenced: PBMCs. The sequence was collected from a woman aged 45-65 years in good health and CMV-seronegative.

The CDR3 is CASSLDRDGTYEQYF. The CDR3 DNA follows: TGTGCCAGCAGCTTAGACAGGGATGGCACCTACGAGCAGTACTTC. This rearrangement joins TRBV11-1 to TRBJ2-7; TRBD1 is a possible D gene (6 bases). CDR1 SGHAT and CDR2 FQDESV come from the germline V gene (reference sequence). The length of the CDR3 is 15 residues. The ends were cut back, 1 base at V and 2 bases at J, with 12 bases in the middle. Based on the CDR3 plus reference TRBV11-1 and TRBJ2-7, the full variable domain is EAEVAQSPRYKITEKSQAVAFWCDPISGHATLYWYRQILGQGPELLVQFQDESVVDDSQLPKDRFSAERLKGVDSTLKIQPAELGDSAMYLCASSLDRDGTYEQYFGPGTRLTVT.